This T cell receptor (beta chain) was identified during a study of CD8 T cells in ankylosing spondylitis. General observations from the study: There was a TCR beta motif, made of several highly homologous variants, that appeared characteristic of ankylosing spondylitis blood.

TCRdb used MiXCR to reprocess the 5' RACE reads, holding one entry per CDR3 protein. The sample carries around 150,000 distinct CDR3 sequences, under 55% recorded once. CDR1 is SGDLS, CDR2 YYNGEE, per germline. V lost 4 bases and J lost 5, with 15 bases in between. There are 14 residues in the CDR3. As for this clonotype: Its antigen is undetermined.

The TCR was taken from a male donor with ankylosing spondylitis. Specimen: synovial fluid, either unsorted or a sorted T cell fraction (not recorded which). The chain couples TRBV9 to TRBJ2-5, with D tentatively TRBD1 (6 bases). The CDR3 bases are TGTGCCAGCAGCCCCAATCCAGGGGTGGAGACCCAGTACTTC. Amino acid sequence: CASSPNPGVETQYF.